This is a list of T cell receptor beta chains from one sample in a study of blood T cells in healthy people across ages. TCRdb re-called the 5' RACE reads with MiXCR, one entry per CDR3 protein. The table has hundreds of thousands of distinct CDR3 sequences, around 38% seen once. The sequencing input was blood. These receptors originate from a man older than 75 in good health. CDR3s include the opening cysteine and the closing phenylalanine or tryptophan. Each record gives: J gene, V gene, clone size, CDR3 protein. The size of a clone is reported for some rows only, either as once, few or many, or as a class for expanded clones.

TRBJ2-1 | TRBV5-5 | - | CASSFESYNEQFF
TRBJ2-7 | TRBV5-4 | - | CASSSTDEQYF
TRBJ2-5 | TRBV24-1 | once | CATSDHPNEQYF
TRBJ2-7 | TRBV2 | - | CASSGGRGRAYEQYF
TRBJ1-2 | TRBV4-2 | few | CASSQSPGDPAYGYTF
TRBJ1-2 | TRBV20-1 | - | CSARDIRGYTF
TRBJ1-2 | TRBV27 | - | CASSPWDRGTGYTF
TRBJ1-2 | TRBV2 | - | CASSLTEGYTF
- | TRBV6-2/TRBV6-3 | once | CASSNVPGQDKNIQYF
TRBJ1-2 | TRBV14 | - | CASSRRGLNYGYTF
TRBJ2-3 | TRBV5-1 | - | CASSDQGVTDTQYF
TRBJ2-1 | TRBV11-2 | few | CASSLVSAINSYNEQFF
TRBJ1-2 | TRBV12-3/TRBV12-4 | - | CASSLWVYYGYTF
TRBJ2-5 | TRBV7-7 | - | CASSQGRVQETQYF
TRBJ1-2 | TRBV4-2 | - | CASSQDGGQGPNYGYTF
TRBJ2-5 | TRBV7-2 | - | CASSYLGGASETQYF
- | TRBV9 | few | CASSYSSGGAGEQYF
TRBJ2-5 | TRBV28 | - | CASSPRDREETQYF
TRBJ2-7 | TRBV4-1 | - | CASSQVVTSQPYVQYF
TRBJ1-1 | TRBV7-9 | - | CASSLGTGSTEAFF
TRBJ2-7 | TRBV29-1 | few | CSVDSPYNEQYF
TRBJ2-5 | TRBV20-1 | - | CSARDVPSGGRVGAETQYF
TRBJ2-1 | TRBV7-2 | - | CASSFLAGGPGYNEQFF
TRBJ1-4 | TRBV20-1 | few | CSASGTGAEKLFF
TRBJ2-1 | TRBV14 | few | CASSQARLNEQFF
TRBJ1-2 | TRBV6-5 | - | CASRQTGQPNYGYTF
TRBJ2-5 | TRBV7-8 | - | CASSGPGPRRETQYF
TRBJ2-1 | TRBV6-5 | - | CASSDRTVGNEQFF
TRBJ1-1 | TRBV6-2/TRBV6-3 | few | CASRSSPGRANTEAFF
TRBJ1-2 | TRBV25-1 | few | CAAGQGVSGYTF
TRBJ2-7 | TRBV6-2/TRBV6-3 | - | CASSYSASGGTSRVYEQYF
- | TRBV10-3 | - | CAISAGVVETQYF
- | TRBV20-1 | few | CSARDMVSGSATQYF
TRBJ2-2 | TRBV29-1 | once | CSVGQSNTGELFF
TRBJ2-6 | TRBV20-1 | - | CSAISAGTGANVLTF
TRBJ2-5 | TRBV9 | few | CASSVLGQGGETQYF
TRBJ2-5 | TRBV29-1 | many | CSAKNQETQYF
TRBJ2-3 | TRBV29-1 | many | CSVDYPADTQYF
TRBJ2-7 | TRBV25-1 | few | CASSDGDGPYEQYF
TRBJ1-4 | TRBV6-2/TRBV6-3 | once | CATKNAGGNEKLFF
TRBJ2-3 | TRBV14 | - | CASSHQATDTQYF
TRBJ2-1 | TRBV18 | - | CASSPEGFNEQFF
TRBJ2-6 | TRBV9 | - | CASSTVDSGANVLTF
TRBJ1-1 | TRBV30 | few | CAGTRHTEAFF
TRBJ2-5 | TRBV27 | - | CASSPHLRETQYF
TRBJ2-1 | TRBV29-1 | few | CSGKAGTSYNEQFF
TRBJ1-6 | TRBV6-6 | - | CASSSDLSSYNSPLHF
TRBJ1-1 | TRBV25-1 | few | CASSESLGNAEAFF
TRBJ2-3 | TRBV12-3/TRBV12-4 | - | CASSFPGGRDLDTQYF
TRBJ1-2 | TRBV29-1 | - | CSVETATGGGYTF
TRBJ1-2 | TRBV7-8 | few | CASSPTTGGGGYTF
TRBJ1-4 | TRBV11-2 | few | CASSLEGWTATNEKLFF
TRBJ2-5 | TRBV12-3/TRBV12-4 | few | CASSLTFGTQETQYF
TRBJ2-3 | TRBV7-2 | - | CASGLAGGFTDTQYF